This T cell receptor (beta chain) was recovered during a study of T cell responses to AZD1222 COVID-19 vaccine. Study-wide points: Among the donors, most were white British and more were female, and clonal diversity was possibly underestimated. The CD4 TCRs associated with vaccination extended across spike and predominated at 160-218 and 743-854. Epitopes outside B.1.351 and B.1.1.7 mutated regions reportedly drew nearly half of spike TCRs.

The CDR3 runs 13 residues. Germline CDR1 SGHNT, CDR2 YENEEA. Between the trimmed V and J ends, which lost 6 bases and 4 bases, there was a span of 9 bases. Only one count was recorded for this clone. Its antigen is still unknown. TCRdb keeps only in-frame clones here, not all; method: immunoSEQ multiplex PCR. The table includes about 73,000 clones, roughly nine tenths detected once. The chain has TRBV11-3 and TRBJ2-2; D is unresolved. Material: peripheral blood, obtained 28 days after the second AZD1222 dose. The TCR was taken from an adult who received the AZD1222 COVID-19 vaccine. CDR3 bases: TGTGCCAGCAGGAGGTCGGGCACCGGGGAGCTGTTTTTT. Translation: CASRRSGTGELFF. Full variable domain (rest looked up from reference TRBV11-3 and TRBJ2-2): EAGVVQSPRYKIIEKKQPVAFWCNPISGHNTLYWYLQNLGQGPELLIRYENEEAVDDSQLPKDRFSAERLKGVDSTLKIQPAELGDSAVYLCASRRSGTGELFFGEGSRLTVL.